This T cell receptor (beta chain) was documented in a study of cytomegalovirus exposure and HLA in healthy donors. Study overall: Among the roughly 400 genotyped donors, less than 85% were placed in the Caucasian-associated ancestry cluster. General observations from the study: Later analysis demonstrated an association between a missense DCLRE1C variant and TCR beta V- and J-gene trimming. Among TCR beta chains of equal frequency, HLA-associated ones were more clonally expanded in a later analysis. Reports state that TCR beta sequences accurately predicted most subjects' HLA-A and HLA-B alleles.

The PCR ran on 60 Vbeta and 13 Jbeta primers. The table came from immunoSEQ multiplex PCR; TCRdb's copy has only in-frame clones and leaves some out. The data hold some 100,000 clones, with approximately 72% observed a single time. V gave up 8 bases and J gave up 0 bases, with 15 bases separating them. Germline CDR1 and CDR2: SEHNR and FQNEAQ (reference sequence). CDR3 size: 15 residues. This clone has a single count. Its antigen is as yet unknown. V gene TRBV7-9 combines with J gene TRBJ2-3, with D possibly TRBD2 on 6 matching bases. The sequence came from a male donor in good health and CMV-seropositive. The sample comprised PBMCs. In DNA, the CDR3 is TGTGCCAGCGACCTAGCGCAACAGAGCACAGATACGCAGTATTTT. Translated, it gives CASDLAQQSTDTQYF. Full variable domain (missing parts from reference TRBV7-9 and TRBJ2-3): DTGVSQNPRHKITKRGQNVTFRCDPISEHNRLYWYRQTLGQGPEFLTYFQNEAQLEKSRLLSDRFSAERPKGSFSTLEIQRTEQGDSAMYLCASDLAQQSTDTQYFGPGTRLTVL.